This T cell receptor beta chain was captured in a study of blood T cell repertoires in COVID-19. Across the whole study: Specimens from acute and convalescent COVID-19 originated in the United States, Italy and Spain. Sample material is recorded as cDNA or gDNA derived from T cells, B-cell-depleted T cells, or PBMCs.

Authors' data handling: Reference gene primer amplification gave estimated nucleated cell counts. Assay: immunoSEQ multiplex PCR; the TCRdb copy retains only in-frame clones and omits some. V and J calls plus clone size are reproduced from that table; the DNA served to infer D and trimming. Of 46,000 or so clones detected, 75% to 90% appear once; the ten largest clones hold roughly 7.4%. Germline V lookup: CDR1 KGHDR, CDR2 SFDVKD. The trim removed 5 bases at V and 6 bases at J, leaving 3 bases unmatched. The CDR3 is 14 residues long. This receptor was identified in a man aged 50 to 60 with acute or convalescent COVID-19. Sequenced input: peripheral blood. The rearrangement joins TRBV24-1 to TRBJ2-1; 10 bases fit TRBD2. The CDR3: CATSGRLAGNEQFF. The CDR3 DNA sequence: TGTGCCACCAGTGGGCGACTAGCGGGCAATGAGCAGTTCTTC.